This T cell receptor beta chain was found in a study of blood T cell repertoires in COVID-19. Study-wide context: Samples taken during acute and convalescent COVID-19 were collected in the United States, Italy and Spain. Sources were T cells, B-cell-depleted T cells, or PBMCs; the material itself was cDNA or gDNA.

Trimming removed 4 bases from V and 3 bases from J; junction bases left unmatched: 5. Per germline, CDR1 MNHEY and CDR2 SVGAGI. This CDR3 contains 14 residues. This table comes from immunoSEQ multiplex PCR, and its TCRdb copy is limited to in-frame clones, with some not included. The profile shows about 200,000 clones, 92% of them singletons. Sequenced input: peripheral blood. This rearrangement joins TRBV6-5 to TRBJ2-7; 8 bases match TRBD1. The sequence derives from a man aged 25 to 40 with acute or convalescent COVID-19. The CDR3 is CASSLGQGGYEQYF. The CDR3 DNA follows: TGTGCCAGCAGTTTAGGACAGGGTGGCTACGAGCAGTACTTC.